This T cell receptor (beta chain) was recovered during a study of identical twins' blood T cells. The donors were healthy female monozygous twins, three pairs in total. In this sample, this clonotype turned up many times. Its antigen is undetermined. V was trimmed by 0 bases and J by 6 bases, leaving 8 bases between them. Germline lookup yields CDR1 SGHTA and CDR2 FQGTGA. There are 14 residues in the CDR3. Whole-study findings and limits: Shared environment remains a possible cause of twin similarity.

Sample barcodes were added at both library ends during cDNA synthesis. TCRdb redid the calling of the 5' RACE reads with MiXCR, one entry per CDR3 protein. The sample holds around 380,000 distinct CDR3 sequences, about 28% seen once. The chain carries TRBV7-3 and TRBJ2-2; D remains unclear. Specimen: PBMCs. This TCR was recovered from a woman aged 18-49 years in good health. Written as DNA, the CDR3 is TGTGCCAGCAGCTTAACGTGGCCAGCCGGGGAGCTGTTTTTT. It codes for CASSLTWPAGELFF. The full variable domain, rest sourced from reference TRBV7-3 and TRBJ2-2, is GAGVSQTPSNKVTEKGKYVELRCDPISGHTALYWYRQSLGQGPEFLIYFQGTGAADDSGLPNDRFFAVRPEGSVSTLKIQRTERGDSAVYLCASSLTWPAGELFFGEGSRLTVL.